This T cell receptor (beta chain) emerged from a study of blood T cell repertoires in COVID-19. Study-level background: The United States, Italy and Spain provided the acute and convalescent COVID-19 samples. In each case, the material was cDNA or gDNA derived from T cells, B-cell-depleted T cells, or PBMCs.

Original processing methods: Amplifying reference gene primers gave estimates of nucleated cell counts. Profiled with immunoSEQ multiplex PCR; TCRdb holds only in-frame clones, not every one. That table gives V, J and clone size, and the DNA gave D and trimming. The table includes about 140,000 clones, roughly four fifths detected once. Trimming cost V 5 bases and J 2 bases, with 12 bases left between them. The CDR3 totals 15 residues. Germline V CDR1 and CDR2: LNHDA, SQIVND (reference sequence). The V gene is TRBV19, the J gene TRBJ2-2; D not certain. This receptor was identified in a man of 80 years or more with acute or convalescent COVID-19. Specimen: peripheral blood. Here the CDR3 DNA reads TGTGCCAGTAGTTCTCCGACATTCAACACCGGGGAGCTGTTTTTT. It codes for CASSSPTFNTGELFF.